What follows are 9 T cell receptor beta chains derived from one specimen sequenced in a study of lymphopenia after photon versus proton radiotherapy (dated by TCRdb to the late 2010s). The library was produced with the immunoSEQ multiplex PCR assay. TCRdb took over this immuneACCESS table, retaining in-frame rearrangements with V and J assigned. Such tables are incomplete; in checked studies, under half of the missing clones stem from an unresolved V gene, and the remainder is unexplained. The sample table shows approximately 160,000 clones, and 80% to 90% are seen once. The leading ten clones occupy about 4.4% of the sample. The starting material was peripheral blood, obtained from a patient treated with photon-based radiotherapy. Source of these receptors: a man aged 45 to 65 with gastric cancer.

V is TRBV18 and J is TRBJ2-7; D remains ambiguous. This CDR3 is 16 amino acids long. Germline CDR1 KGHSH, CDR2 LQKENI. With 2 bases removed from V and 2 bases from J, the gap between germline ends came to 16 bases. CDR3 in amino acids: CASSPIIGGPTYEQYF. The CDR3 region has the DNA TGTGCCAGCTCACCAATTATAGGCGGACCCACCTACGAGCAGTACTTC.

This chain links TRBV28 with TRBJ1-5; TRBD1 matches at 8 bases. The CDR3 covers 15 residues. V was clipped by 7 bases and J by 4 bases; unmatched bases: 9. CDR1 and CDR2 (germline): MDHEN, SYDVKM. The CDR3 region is CASKGAGTGNQPQHF. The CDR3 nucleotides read TGTGCCAGCAAAGGAGCTGGGACAGGAAATCAGCCCCAGCATTTT.

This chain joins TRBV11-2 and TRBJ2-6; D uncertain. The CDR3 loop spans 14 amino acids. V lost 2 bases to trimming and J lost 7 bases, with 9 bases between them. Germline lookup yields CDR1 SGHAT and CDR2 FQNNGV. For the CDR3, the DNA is TGTGCCAGCAGCTTACCCCCAGGAGCCAACGTCCTGACTTTC. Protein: CASSLPPGANVLTF.

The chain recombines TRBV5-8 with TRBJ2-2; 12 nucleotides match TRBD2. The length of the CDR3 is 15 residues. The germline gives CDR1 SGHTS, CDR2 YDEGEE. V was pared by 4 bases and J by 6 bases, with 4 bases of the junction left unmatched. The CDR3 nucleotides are TGTGCCAGCAGCGCCGGACTAGCGGGACCCGGGGAGCTGTTTTTT. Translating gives CASSAGLAGPGELFF.

The CDR3 region is CASSQTGDQPQHF. In nucleotides, the CDR3 is TGTGCCAGCAGTCAAACGGGGGATCAGCCCCAGCATTTT. The chain couples TRBV2 to TRBJ1-5; TRBD1 is a possible D gene (5 bases). The CDR3 sequence is 13 residues long. The V gene's germline CDR1 is SNHLY and CDR2 FYNNEI. Trimming removed 5 bases at V and 5 bases at J, with 10 bases between.

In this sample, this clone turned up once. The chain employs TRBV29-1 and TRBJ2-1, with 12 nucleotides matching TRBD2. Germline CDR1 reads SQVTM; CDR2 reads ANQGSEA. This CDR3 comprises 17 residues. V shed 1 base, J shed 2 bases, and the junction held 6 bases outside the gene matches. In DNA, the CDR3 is TGCAGCGTTGAAGGGGCTAGCGGGAGGGCCGCCTACAATGAGCAGTTCTTC. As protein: CSVEGASGRAAYNEQFF.

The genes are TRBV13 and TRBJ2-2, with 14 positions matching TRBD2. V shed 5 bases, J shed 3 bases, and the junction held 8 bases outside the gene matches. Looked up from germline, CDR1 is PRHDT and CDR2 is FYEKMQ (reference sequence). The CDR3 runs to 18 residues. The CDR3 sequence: CASSLEGLAGADTGELFF. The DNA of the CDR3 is TGTGCCAGCAGCCTAGAGGGACTAGCGGGAGCTGACACCGGGGAGCTGTTTTTT.

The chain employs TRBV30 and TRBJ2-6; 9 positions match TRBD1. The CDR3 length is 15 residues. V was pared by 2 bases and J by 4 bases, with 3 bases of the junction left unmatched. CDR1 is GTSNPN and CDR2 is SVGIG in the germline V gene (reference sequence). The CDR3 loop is CAWSRTGAGANVLTF. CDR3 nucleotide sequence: TGTGCCTGGAGTCGGACAGGGGCCGGGGCCAACGTCCTGACTTTC.

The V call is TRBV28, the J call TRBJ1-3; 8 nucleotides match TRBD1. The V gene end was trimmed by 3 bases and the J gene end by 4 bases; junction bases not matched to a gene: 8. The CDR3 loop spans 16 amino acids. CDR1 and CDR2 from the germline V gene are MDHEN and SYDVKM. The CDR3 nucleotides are TGTGCCAGCAGTTTTGTTGGGACAGGTGGAGGAAACACCATATATTTT. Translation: CASSFVGTGGGNTIYF. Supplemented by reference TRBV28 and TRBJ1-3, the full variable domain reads DVKVTQSSRYLVKRTGEKVFLECVQDMDHENMFWYRQDPGLGLRLIYFSYDVKMKEKGDIPEGYSVSREKKERFSLILESASTNQTSMYLCASSFVGTGGGNTIYFGEGSWLTVV.